What follows are 4 T cell receptor beta chains derived from one specimen sequenced in a study of blood T cell repertoires in COVID-19. The method was immunoSEQ multiplex PCR; TCRdb's version includes in-frame clones alone and lacks a portion of them. The sample has roughly 100,000 clones, roughly 84% seen once; the top ten hold more than 5.5%. Sequencing was done on a sample of peripheral blood. The source of these receptors is a human donor in a cohort sampled during active COVID-19.

V and J are TRBV27 and TRBJ1-6, with 7 bases identical to TRBD1. After removal of 5 bases from V and 4 bases from J, the junction contained 8 bases not matched to a gene. CDR3 size: 16 residues. CDR1 and CDR2 (germline): MNHEY, SMNVEV (reference sequence). In DNA form, the CDR3 reads TGTGCCAGCAGTGGCCGGACAGGCGAATATAATTCACCCCTCCACTTT. Amino acids: CASSGRTGEYNSPLHF.

The chain combines TRBV27 with TRBJ2-2, with 10 bases fitting TRBD1. There are 15 residues in the CDR3. V shed 5 bases and J 7 bases; nucleotides not matched to a gene: 7. Germline V gene lookup returns CDR1 MNHEY and CDR2 SMNVEV (reference sequence). CDR3 in DNA: TGTGCCAGCAGTCCCCGACAGGGGGCCGGCGGGGAGCTGTTTTTT. Protein product: CASSPRQGAGGELFF.

This chain uses TRBV11-2 with TRBJ2-7, with D perhaps matching TRBD1 (6 bases). CDR3 length: 14 amino acids. Germline V CDR1 and CDR2: SGHAT, FQNNGV. The germline V and J ends were trimmed by 5 bases and 2 bases, with 13 bases remaining between them. DNA of the CDR3: TGTGCCAGCAGCCCCGACGGGACACCCTACGAGCAGTACTTC. Encoded protein: CASSPDGTPYEQYF.

This sequence joins TRBV3-1 (or the pseudogene TRBV3-2) and TRBJ2-6; D remains ambiguous. Germline-derived CDR1 and CDR2 are LGHDT and YNNKEL (reference sequence). Trimming took 0 bases from V and 4 from J, leaving 13 bases between them. This CDR3 is built from 17 residues. The CDR3 nucleotides are TGTGCCAGCAGCCAAGAGCGGTGGCCATGGGGGGCCAACGTCCTGACTTTC. It yields the protein CASSQERWPWGANVLTF.